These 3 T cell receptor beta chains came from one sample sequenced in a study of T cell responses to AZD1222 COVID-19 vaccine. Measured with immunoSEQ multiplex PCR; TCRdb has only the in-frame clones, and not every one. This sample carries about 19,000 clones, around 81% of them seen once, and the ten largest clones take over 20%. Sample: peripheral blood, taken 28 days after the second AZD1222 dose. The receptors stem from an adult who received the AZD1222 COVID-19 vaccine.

The CDR3 DNA follows: TGTGCCAGCGACAGGGGAATGAACACTGAAGCTTTCTTT. It is translated as CASDRGMNTEAFF. The chain uses TRBV2 and TRBJ1-1, with 8 nucleotides matching TRBD1. The CDR3 is 13 residues long. The V and J ends lost 8 bases and 0 bases, in that order; junction bases with no gene match: 2. Germline-derived CDR1 and CDR2 are SNHLY and FYNNEI.

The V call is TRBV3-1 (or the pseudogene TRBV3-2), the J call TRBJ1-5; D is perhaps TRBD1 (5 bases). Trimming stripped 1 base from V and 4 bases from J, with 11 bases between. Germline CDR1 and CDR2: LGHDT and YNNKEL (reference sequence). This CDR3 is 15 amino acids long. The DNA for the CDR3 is TGTGCCAGCAGCCAAGGATGGGACGGGAATCAGCCCCAGCATTTT. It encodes CASSQGWDGNQPQHF.

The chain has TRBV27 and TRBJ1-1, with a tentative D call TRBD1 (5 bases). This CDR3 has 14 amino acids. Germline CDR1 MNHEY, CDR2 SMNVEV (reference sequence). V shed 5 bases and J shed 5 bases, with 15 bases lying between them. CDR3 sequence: CASSPTVGRTEAFF. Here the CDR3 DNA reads TGTGCCAGCAGTCCGACAGTAGGAAGGACTGAAGCTTTCTTT.